This T cell receptor beta chain comes out of a study of cytomegalovirus exposure and HLA in healthy donors. Study information: Approximately 80 million unique TCRs, all from HLA-typed donors, were included in an early release of the data.

As regards this clone: Its specificity is unknown.

Nominal health characterized the donors when sampled, though unrecorded immune exposures were likely. General study points: In vitro testing confirmed a few CMV-associated chains as specific for CMV antigens. More clonal expansion characterized HLA-associated TCR beta chains than equally common others in a later analysis.

PCR used 60 Vbeta primers and 13 Jbeta primers. The assay was immunoSEQ multiplex PCR, and TCRdb's table has in-frame clones only and misses some. The repertoire holds around 180,000 clones, with roughly 84% as singletons. V shed 1 base and J 1 base; nucleotides not matched to a gene: 9. The germline V gene encodes CDR1 SGHVS and CDR2 FNYEAQ. The CDR3 consists of 17 residues. The clonotype originates from a girl aged 2-10 years in good health and CMV-seropositive. The chain employs TRBV7-6 and TRBJ2-7, with 8 bases matching TRBD2. Sequencing was done on a sample of PBMCs. CDR3 residues: CASSLEGRAGGSYEQYF. The CDR3 nucleotides are TGTGCCAGCAGCTTAGAAGGGCGGGCGGGAGGATCCTACGAGCAGTACTTC.